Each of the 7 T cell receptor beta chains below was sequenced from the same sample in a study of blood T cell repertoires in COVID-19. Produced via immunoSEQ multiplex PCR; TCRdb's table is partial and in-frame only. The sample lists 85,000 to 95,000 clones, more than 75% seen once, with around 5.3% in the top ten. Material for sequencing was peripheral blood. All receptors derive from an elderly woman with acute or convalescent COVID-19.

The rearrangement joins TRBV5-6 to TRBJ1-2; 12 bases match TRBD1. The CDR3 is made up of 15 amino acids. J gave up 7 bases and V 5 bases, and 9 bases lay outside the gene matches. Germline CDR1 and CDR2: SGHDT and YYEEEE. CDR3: CASSSGTGGTVGYTF. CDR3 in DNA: TGTGCCAGCAGTTCCGGGACAGGGGGCACGGTTGGCTACACCTTC.

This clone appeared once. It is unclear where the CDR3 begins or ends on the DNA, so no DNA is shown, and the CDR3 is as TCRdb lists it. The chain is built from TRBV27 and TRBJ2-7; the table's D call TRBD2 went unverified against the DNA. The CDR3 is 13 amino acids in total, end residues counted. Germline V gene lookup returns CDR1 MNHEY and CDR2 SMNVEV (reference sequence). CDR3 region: CAGRLDYPCEQCF.

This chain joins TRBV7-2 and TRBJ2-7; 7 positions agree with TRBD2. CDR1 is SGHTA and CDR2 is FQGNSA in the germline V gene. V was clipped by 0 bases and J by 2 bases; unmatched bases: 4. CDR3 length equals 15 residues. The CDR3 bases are TGTGCCAGCAGCTTAGCCGCGGGAGAGGCCTACGAGCAGTACTTC. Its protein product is CASSLAAGEAYEQYF.

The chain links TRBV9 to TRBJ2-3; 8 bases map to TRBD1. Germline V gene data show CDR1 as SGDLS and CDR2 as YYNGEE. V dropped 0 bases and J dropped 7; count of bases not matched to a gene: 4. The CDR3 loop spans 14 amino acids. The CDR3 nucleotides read TGTGCCAGCAGCGTAGGGGACAGGAAATATACGCAGTATTTT. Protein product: CASSVGDRKYTQYF.

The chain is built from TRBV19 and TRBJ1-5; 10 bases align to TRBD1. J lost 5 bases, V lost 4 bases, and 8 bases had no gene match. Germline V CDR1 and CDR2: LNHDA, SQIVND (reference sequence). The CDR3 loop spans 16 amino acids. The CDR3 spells CASSTRSGTGDQPQHF. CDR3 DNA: TGTGCCAGTAGTACCCGCTCCGGGACAGGGGATCAGCCCCAGCATTTT.

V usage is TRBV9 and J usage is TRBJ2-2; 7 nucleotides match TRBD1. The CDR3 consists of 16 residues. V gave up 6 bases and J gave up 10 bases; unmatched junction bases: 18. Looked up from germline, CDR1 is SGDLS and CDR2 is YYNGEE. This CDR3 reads CASTPTDFQQGKELFF. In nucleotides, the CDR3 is TGTGCCAGCACCCCGACCGATTTTCAACAGGGGAAGGAGCTGTTTTTT.

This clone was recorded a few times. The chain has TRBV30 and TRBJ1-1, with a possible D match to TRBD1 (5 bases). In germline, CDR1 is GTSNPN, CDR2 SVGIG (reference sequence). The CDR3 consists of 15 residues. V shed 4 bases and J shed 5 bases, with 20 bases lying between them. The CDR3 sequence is CAWTNSAQGATEAFF. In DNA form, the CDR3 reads TGTGCCTGGACTAACTCCGCCCAGGGTGCGACTGAAGCTTTCTTT.